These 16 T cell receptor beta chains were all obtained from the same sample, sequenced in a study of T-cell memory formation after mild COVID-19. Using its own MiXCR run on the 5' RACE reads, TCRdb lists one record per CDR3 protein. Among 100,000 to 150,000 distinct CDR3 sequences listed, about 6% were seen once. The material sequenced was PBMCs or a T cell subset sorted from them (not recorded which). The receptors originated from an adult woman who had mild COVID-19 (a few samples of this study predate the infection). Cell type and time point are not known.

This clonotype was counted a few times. The CDR3 DNA reads as TGTGCCAGCAGCCTGATAGCGGGACCCTACGAGCAGTACTTC. It is translated as CASSLIAGPYEQYF. This chain joins TRBV7-3 and TRBJ2-7; 8 bases are a match to TRBD2. The CDR3 has 14 amino acids. CDR1 SGHTA and CDR2 FQGTGA come from the germline V gene. V trimming: 5 bases; J trimming: 2 bases; junction bases outside the gene matches: 5. The full variable domain, rest sourced from reference TRBV7-3 and TRBJ2-7, is GAGVSQTPSNKVTEKGKYVELRCDPISGHTALYWYRQSLGQGPEFLIYFQGTGAADDSGLPNDRFFAVRPEGSVSTLKIQRTERGDSAVYLCASSLIAGPYEQYFGPGTRLTVT.

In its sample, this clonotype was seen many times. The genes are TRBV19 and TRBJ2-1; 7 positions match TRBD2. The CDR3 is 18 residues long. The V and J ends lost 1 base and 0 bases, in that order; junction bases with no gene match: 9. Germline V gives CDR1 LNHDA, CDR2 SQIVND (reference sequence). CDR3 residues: CASSIGRGTTDSYNEQFF. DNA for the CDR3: TGTGCCAGTAGTATAGGTCGGGGGACTACCGACTCCTACAATGAGCAGTTCTTC.

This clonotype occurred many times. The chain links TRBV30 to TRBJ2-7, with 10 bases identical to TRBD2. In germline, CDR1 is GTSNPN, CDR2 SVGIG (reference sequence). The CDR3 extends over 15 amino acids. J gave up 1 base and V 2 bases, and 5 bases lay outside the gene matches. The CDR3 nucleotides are TGTGCCTGGAGTAACGGACTAGCGGTATCCTACGAGCAGTACTTC. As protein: CAWSNGLAVSYEQYF.

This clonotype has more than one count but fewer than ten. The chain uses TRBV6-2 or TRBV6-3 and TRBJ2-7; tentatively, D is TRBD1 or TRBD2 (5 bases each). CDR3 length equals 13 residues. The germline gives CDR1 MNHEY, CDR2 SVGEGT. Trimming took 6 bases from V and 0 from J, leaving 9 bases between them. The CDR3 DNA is TGTGCCAGCAGGCCCGGGACCTCCTACGAGCAGTACTTC. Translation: CASRPGTSYEQYF.

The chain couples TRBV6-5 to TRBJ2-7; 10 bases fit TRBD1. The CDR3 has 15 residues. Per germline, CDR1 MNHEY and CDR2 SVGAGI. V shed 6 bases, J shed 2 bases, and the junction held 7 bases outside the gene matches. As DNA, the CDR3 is TGTGCCAGCAGGAGCCCCGGGACAGGGGCCTACGAGCAGTACTTC. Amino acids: CASRSPGTGAYEQYF.

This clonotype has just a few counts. CDR3 nucleotide sequence: TGTGCCAGCAGCCGTGACAGGGAATCAGCTTTCTTT. Amino acid sequence: CASSRDRESAFF. The chain employs TRBV11-1 and TRBJ1-1; 7 nucleotides match TRBD1. V was pared by 5 bases and J by 10 bases, with 7 bases of the junction left unmatched. The CDR3 is 12 residues long. The germline gives CDR1 SGHAT, CDR2 FQDESV (reference sequence).

The CDR3 loop is CATSDSPFNEQFF. The CDR3 nucleotides are TGTGCCACCAGTGATTCCCCATTCAATGAGCAGTTCTTC. This chain uses TRBV24-1 with TRBJ2-1; D remains unclear. Germline V gene lookup returns CDR1 KGHDR and CDR2 SFDVKD. CDR3 size: 13 residues. V shed 2 bases and J shed 6 bases, with 7 bases lying between them.

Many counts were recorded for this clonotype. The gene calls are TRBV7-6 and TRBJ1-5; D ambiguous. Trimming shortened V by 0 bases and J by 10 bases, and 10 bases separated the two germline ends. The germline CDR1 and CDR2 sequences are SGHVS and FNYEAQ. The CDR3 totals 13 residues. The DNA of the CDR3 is TGTGCCAGCAGCTTAGCAGACCGAGGACCCCAGCATTTT. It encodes CASSLADRGPQHF.

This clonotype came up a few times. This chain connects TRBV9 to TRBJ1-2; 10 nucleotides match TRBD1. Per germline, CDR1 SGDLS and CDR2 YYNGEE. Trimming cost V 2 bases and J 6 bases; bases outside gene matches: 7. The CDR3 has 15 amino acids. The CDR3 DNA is TGTGCCAGCAGCGTGACCGGGACAGGGGTAAATGGCTACACCTTC. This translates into CASSVTGTGVNGYTF. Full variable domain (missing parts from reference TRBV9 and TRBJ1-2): DSGVTQTPKHLITATGQRVTLRCSPRSGDLSVYWYQQSLDQGLQFLIQYYNGEERAKGNILERFSAQQFPDLHSELNLSSLELGDSALYFCASSVTGTGVNGYTFGSGTRLTVV.

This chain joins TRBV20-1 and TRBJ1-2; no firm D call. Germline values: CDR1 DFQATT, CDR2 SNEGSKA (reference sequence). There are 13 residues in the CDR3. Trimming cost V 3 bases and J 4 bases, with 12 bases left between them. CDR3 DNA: TGCAGTGCTAGCGTTCGGGAAGTCTATGGCTACACCTTC. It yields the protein CSASVREVYGYTF.

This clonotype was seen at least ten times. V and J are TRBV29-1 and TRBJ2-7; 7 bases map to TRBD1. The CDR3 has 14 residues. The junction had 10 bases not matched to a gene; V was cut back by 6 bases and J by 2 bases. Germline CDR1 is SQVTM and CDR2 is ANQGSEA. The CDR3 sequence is CSVQDRVGPYEQYF. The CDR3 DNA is TGCAGCGTACAAGACAGGGTTGGTCCCTACGAGCAGTACTTC.

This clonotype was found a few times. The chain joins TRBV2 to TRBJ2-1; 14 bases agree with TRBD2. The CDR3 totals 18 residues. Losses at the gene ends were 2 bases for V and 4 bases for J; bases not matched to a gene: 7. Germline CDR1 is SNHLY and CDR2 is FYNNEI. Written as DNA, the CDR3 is TGTGCCAGCAGTGAAAAGGGACTAGCGGGAGTGGGTTACAATGAGCAGTTCTTC. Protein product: CASSEKGLAGVGYNEQFF.

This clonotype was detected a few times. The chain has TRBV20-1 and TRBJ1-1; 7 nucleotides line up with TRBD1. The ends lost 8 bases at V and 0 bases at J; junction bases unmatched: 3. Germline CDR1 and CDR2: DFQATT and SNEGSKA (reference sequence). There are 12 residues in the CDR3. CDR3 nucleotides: TGCAGTCCGACAGGGATGAACACTGAAGCTTTCTTT. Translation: CSPTGMNTEAFF.

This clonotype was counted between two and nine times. The CDR3 nucleotides read TGCGCCAGCAGCTTGGTACGGGGCTATGGCTACACCTTC. It yields the protein CASSLVRGYGYTF. J is TRBJ1-2 and V is TRBV5-1; D ambiguous. The germline V gene has CDR1 SGHRS and CDR2 YFSETQ. CDR3 length equals 13 residues. The V and J ends lost 0 bases and 4 bases respectively, with 7 bases between them.

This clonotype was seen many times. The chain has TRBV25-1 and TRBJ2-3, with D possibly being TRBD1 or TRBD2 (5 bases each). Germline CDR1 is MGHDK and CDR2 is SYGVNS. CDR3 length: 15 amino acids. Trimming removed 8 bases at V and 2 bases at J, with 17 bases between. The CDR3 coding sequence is TGTGCCAGCCGGGACGGCAGGAGAGCCACAGATACGCAGTATTTT. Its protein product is CASRDGRRATDTQYF.

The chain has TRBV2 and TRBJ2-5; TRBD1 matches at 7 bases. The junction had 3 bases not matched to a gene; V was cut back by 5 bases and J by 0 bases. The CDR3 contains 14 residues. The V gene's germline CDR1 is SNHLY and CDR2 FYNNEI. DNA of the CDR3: TGTGCCAGCAGTTGGGGACAGCACCAAGAGACCCAGTACTTC. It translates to CASSWGQHQETQYF.